A single sample gave rise to the 14 T cell receptor beta chains below, sequenced in a study of blood T cell repertoires in COVID-19. This table comes from immunoSEQ multiplex PCR, and its TCRdb copy is limited to in-frame clones, with some not included. The table shows about 300,000 clones, with about 85% occurring only once. The sequencing input was PBMCs or T cells enriched from blood (not recorded which). The receptors were sampled from a woman in her 30s who had recovered from COVID-19.

The chain has TRBV6-2 or TRBV6-3 and TRBJ2-7; D is ambiguous. V lost 7 bases to trimming and J lost 8 bases, with 27 bases between them. Germline V gene sequence: CDR1 MNHEY, CDR2 SVGEGT. This CDR3 has 16 residues. The DNA of the CDR3 is TGTGCCAGCATCCCGGCCGTCGGTGGCGGCTCGTACCAGCAGTACTTC. Amino acids: CASIPAVGGGSYQQYF.

The J gene is TRBJ2-5, the V gene TRBV5-1; D perhaps matches TRBD1 (5 bases). The CDR3 is 14 amino acids. Trimming cost V 1 base and J 4 bases, with 11 bases left between them. CDR1 is SGHRS and CDR2 is YFSETQ in the germline V gene. CDR3 protein: CASSLQGRGETQYF. CDR3 sequence (DNA): TGCGCCAGCAGCTTGCAGGGTAGAGGAGAGACCCAGTACTTC.

J is TRBJ1-5 and V is TRBV11-3, with 12 bases fitting TRBD1. The junction had 9 bases not matched to a gene; V was cut back by 6 bases and J by 6 bases. Germline CDR1 is SGHNT and CDR2 is YENEEA. This CDR3 has 16 residues. The CDR3 DNA sequence: TGTGCCAGCAGTGGGACAGGGGGCCCGGGTGGTCAGCCCCAGCATTTT. Translated, it gives CASSGTGGPGGQPQHF.

This chain uses TRBV11-2 with TRBJ2-2; D is uncertain. CDR1 is SGHAT and CDR2 is FQNNGV in the germline V gene. The CDR3 is 16 amino acids. Trimming removed 3 bases from V and 0 bases from J, with 11 bases in between. Here the CDR3 DNA reads TGTGCCAGCAGCTTTTATATGGCAGCGAACACCGGGGAGCTGTTTTTT. It translates to CASSFYMAANTGELFF.

The gene calls are TRBV11-2 and TRBJ2-3; TRBD1 matches at 9 bases. Trimming at V came to 3 bases and at J to 1 base, leaving 8 bases not matched to a gene. The germline V gene has CDR1 SGHAT and CDR2 FQNNGV. The CDR3 is 17 residues long. CDR3 DNA: TGTGCCAGCAGCTTCAGGACAGGGGCTCTCGGCACAGATACGCAGTATTTT. This sequence encodes CASSFRTGALGTDTQYF.

This chain links TRBV12-3 or TRBV12-4 with TRBJ1-4; TRBD1 matches 7 bases. The V and J ends lost 7 bases and 8 bases, in that order; junction bases with no gene match: 4. The CDR3 covers 12 residues. The CDR3 here is CASKGAGEKLFF. The DNA for the CDR3 is TGTGCCAGCAAGGGGGCGGGGGAAAAACTGTTTTTT.

This chain uses TRBV7-2 with TRBJ1-3; D unclear. The V end lost 5 bases, the J end lost 4 bases, and 18 bases lay between the germline ends. In germline, CDR1 is SGHTA, CDR2 FQGNSA. The CDR3 runs 16 residues. In DNA form, the CDR3 reads TGTGCCAGCAGCCCCATTGGCAAACCAATAGGAAACACCATATATTTT. Its protein product is CASSPIGKPIGNTIYF.

The gene calls are TRBV4-3 and TRBJ2-3; possibly TRBD1 for D (6 bases). CDR1 is LGHNA, CDR2 YSLEER, per germline. This CDR3 is built from 16 residues. Trimming stripped 4 bases from V and 4 bases from J, with 18 bases between. In DNA form, the CDR3 reads TGCGCCAGCAGCCTGGGGGCGAGGGGAAGGGCAGATACGCAGTATTTT. Translation gives CASSLGARGRADTQYF.

The count of this clone is one. The CDR3 bases are TGTGCCAGCCGCGATCAGGGCGGGGCCAACGTCCTGACTTTC. Protein product: CASRDQGGANVLTF. The J gene is TRBJ2-6, the V gene TRBV7-8, with a possible D match to TRBD1 (5 bases). CDR3 length: 14 amino acids. Per the germline V gene, CDR1 is SGHVS and CDR2 is FQNEAQ. V was trimmed by 8 bases and J by 4 bases, leaving 12 bases between them. Supplemented by reference TRBV7-8 and TRBJ2-6, the full variable domain reads GAGVSQSPRYKVAKRGQDVALRCDPISGHVSLFWYQQALGQGPEFLTYFQNEAQLDKSGLPSDRFFAERPEGSVSTLKIQRTQQEDSAVYLCASRDQGGANVLTFGAGSRLTVL.

V usage is TRBV11-2 and J usage is TRBJ1-4, with 7 bases that match TRBD1. V was pared by 4 bases and J by 7 bases, with 6 bases of the junction left unmatched. The CDR3 sequence is 14 residues long. Germline CDR1 and CDR2: SGHAT and FQNNGV. The CDR3 spells CASSSTGASEKLFF. The DNA for the CDR3 is TGTGCCAGCAGCTCCACAGGGGCTAGTGAAAAACTGTTTTTT. Full variable domain (remainder filled in from reference TRBV11-2 and TRBJ1-4): EAGVAQSPRYKIIEKRQSVAFWCNPISGHATLYWYQQILGQGPKLLIQFQNNGVVDDSQLPKDRFSAERLKGVDSTLKIQPAKLEDSAVYLCASSSTGASEKLFFGSGTQLSVL.

The chain carries TRBV18 and TRBJ2-5, with 7 nucleotides matching TRBD2. The germline gives CDR1 KGHSH, CDR2 LQKENI. Trimming took 5 bases from V and 0 from J; bases not matched to a gene: 0. This CDR3 contains 13 residues. This CDR3 reads CASSAGDQETQYF. The CDR3, as DNA: TGTGCCAGCTCAGCGGGGGACCAAGAGACCCAGTACTTC. Full variable domain (remainder filled in from reference TRBV18 and TRBJ2-5): NAGVMQNPRHLVRRRGQEARLRCSPMKGHSHVYWYRQLPEEGLKFMVYLQKENIIDESGMPKERFSAEFPKEGPSILRIQQVVRGDSAAYFCASSAGDQETQYFGPGTRLLVL.

This clone was counted a few times. The V and J genes are TRBV5-4 and TRBJ1-1; D is perhaps TRBD1 (5 bases). Germline V lookup: CDR1 SGHNT, CDR2 YYREEE (reference sequence). The length of the CDR3 is 16 residues. Trimming left V 0 bases short and J 5 bases short, with 17 bases between. DNA of the CDR3: TGTGCCAGCAGCTTGGATCTAGGGCAGGGTCTTACTGAAGCTTTCTTT. This translates into CASSLDLGQGLTEAFF.

The chain employs TRBV6-2 or TRBV6-3 and TRBJ1-1; 9 bases agree with TRBD1. The CDR3 sequence is 15 residues long. Germline V gene sequence: CDR1 MNHEY, CDR2 SVGEGT. J gave up 1 base and V 4 bases, and 4 bases lay outside the gene matches. In nucleotides, the CDR3 is TGTGCCAGCAGTTTTACAGGGGGCCAGAACACTGAAGCTTTCTTT. This sequence encodes CASSFTGGQNTEAFF.

V is TRBV5-6 and J is TRBJ1-4; D may be TRBD1 (5 bases). The CDR3 totals 18 residues. Trimming pared 2 bases from V and 0 bases from J, leaving 17 bases between. Per the germline V gene, CDR1 is SGHDT and CDR2 is YYEEEE. The CDR3 bases are TGTGCCAGCAGCTTTACCCCTTCGGGGGTGGCAACTAATGAAAAACTGTTTTTT. It codes for CASSFTPSGVATNEKLFF.